The rows below give T cell receptor beta chains drawn from one sample of a study of cytomegalovirus exposure and HLA in healthy donors. TCRdb keeps only in-frame clones here, not all; method: immunoSEQ multiplex PCR. The sample holds 75,000 to 90,000 clones, about 69% seen once. Sequenced material: PBMCs. The origin of the receptors is a man in his sixties in good health and CMV-seronegative. Each CDR3 is given with its conserved first and last residue. The order of the fields is D gene, V gene, J gene, clone size, CDR3 protein, CDR3 DNA. A D gene is named only where the DNA matches it firmly. Where a row states a size, it is once, few, many or the class of an expanded clone; other rows omit it.

.,TRBV7-9,TRBJ1-2,.,CASSFENFGYTF,TGTGCCAGCAGCTTCGAAAACTTTGGCTACACCTTC
.,TRBV25-1,TRBJ2-7,.,CASGLGLPNEQYF,TGTGCCAGCGGGCTCGGACTACCCAACGAGCAGTACTTC
.,TRBV5-1,TRBJ1-2,.,CASSSQISNYGYTF,TGCGCCAGCAGCTCCCAGATCAGTAACTATGGCTACACCTTC
.,TRBV11-2,TRBJ2-5,.,CASSPNRGRGTQYF,TGTGCCAGCAGCCCCAATCGAGGCCGCGGGACCCAGTACTTC
TRBD2,TRBV2,TRBJ2-1,.,CASSGPASGGGEQFF,TGTGCCAGCAGTGGGCCCGCGAGCGGGGGGGGTGAGCAGTTCTTC
.,TRBV5-1,TRBJ2-1,.,CASSPDRPGNEQFF,TGCGCCAGCAGCCCCGACAGGCCGGGTAATGAGCAGTTCTTC
TRBD1,TRBV9,TRBJ1-1,.,CASSVGQGGPPITEAFF,TGTGCCAGCAGCGTCGGACAGGGCGGGCCTCCAATCACTGAAGCTTTCTTT
.,TRBV19,TRBJ2-3,.,CASSPDRTVTDTQYF,TGTGCCAGTAGCCCCGACAGGACGGTCACAGATACGCAGTATTTT
TRBD2,TRBV13,TRBJ2-5,.,CASSLAGLAGDKGETQYF,TGTGCCAGCAGCTTAGCGGGACTAGCGGGGGACAAGGGAGAGACCCAGTACTTC
.,TRBV19,TRBJ2-7,.,CASRSPLDRSSRYEQYF,TGTGCCAGCCGTAGTCCCCTCGACAGGTCCTCCCGCTACGAGCAGTACTTC
.,TRBV30,TRBJ2-1,.,CAWSVWTEASLEQFF,TGTGCCTGGAGTGTATGGACAGAAGCATCATTGGAGCAGTTCTTC
TRBD2,TRBV6-1,TRBJ2-7,few,CASTRGGPYEQYF,TGTGCCAGCACTCGGGGGGGTCCCTACGAGCAGTACTTC
.,TRBV5-6,TRBJ1-3,.,CASSPGSASGNTIYF,TGTGCCAGCAGCCCCGGGTCCGCTTCTGGAAACACCATATATTTT
.,TRBV19,TRBJ1-3,.,CASSIPGEHGNTIYF,TGTGCCAGTAGTATACCCGGGGAGCACGGAAACACCATATATTTT
TRBD1,TRBV7-9,TRBJ2-5,.,CSSSRTTGGEETQYF,TGTTCCAGCAGCCGCACAACAGGGGGCGAGGAGACCCAGTACTTC
.,TRBV4-2,TRBJ1-2,.,CASSQDSYGYTF,TGTGCCAGCAGCCAAGATTCATATGGCTACACCTTC
.,TRBV21-1,TRBJ2-7,.,CASSIIGRREYEQYF,TGTGCCAGCAGCATAATAGGGAGGAGGGAGTACGAGCAGTACTTC
.,TRBV5-6,TRBJ1-2,few,CASSLPTTGFDGYTF,TGTGCCAGCAGCTTGCCTACCACAGGGTTTGATGGCTACACCTTC
TRBD1,TRBV15,TRBJ1-5,.,CATSRTDRGPNQPQHF,TGTGCCACCAGCAGAACCGACAGGGGACCCAATCAGCCCCAGCATTTT
.,TRBV6-1,TRBJ2-3,.,CAISRDTDTQYF,TGTGCCATCTCCAGGGACACAGATACGCAGTATTTT
.,TRBV10-3,TRBJ1-5,.,CAISAEQESQPQHF,TGTGCCATCAGTGCAGAACAGGAGAGTCAGCCCCAGCATTTT
.,TRBV14,TRBJ1-1,.,CASSQAVNGNTEAFF,TGTGCCAGCAGCCAAGCGGTCAATGGGAACACTGAAGCTTTCTTT
.,TRBV5-1,TRBJ1-2,.,CASSLDVGPGLDTF,TGCGCCAGCAGCCTTGATGTTGGGCCAGGCCTCGACACCTTC
.,TRBV7-9,TRBJ1-3,.,CASSRPDWESGNTIYF,TGTGCCAGCAGCAGGCCAGATTGGGAGTCTGGAAACACCATATATTTT
TRBD2,TRBV5-1,TRBJ2-1,.,CASSLVSGGSYNEQFF,TGCGCCAGCAGCTTGGTGAGCGGGGGGTCCTACAATGAGCAGTTCTTC
TRBD2,TRBV4-2,TRBJ2-3,.,CASSQTPGLAGHTDTQYF,TGTGCCAGCAGCCAGACTCCGGGACTAGCGGGGCACACAGATACGCAGTATTTT
.,TRBV2,TRBJ1-1,.,CASRDQGNTEAFF,TGTGCCAGCCGAGACCAGGGGAACACTGAAGCTTTCTTT
.,TRBV7-3,TRBJ1-5,.,CASSLDGNSNQPQHF,TGTGCCAGCAGCTTAGACGGGAATAGCAATCAGCCCCAGCATTTT
.,TRBV6-1,TRBJ1-1,.,CASSDKAAVNTEAFF,TGTGCCAGCAGTGACAAGGCGGCAGTGAACACTGAAGCTTTCTTT
.,TRBV25-1,TRBJ1-1,.,CASSGREGMVTEAFF,TGTGCCAGCAGCGGGAGGGAGGGGATGGTAACTGAAGCTTTCTTT
.,TRBV9,TRBJ2-3,.,CASSYRLTADTQYF,TGTGCCAGCAGCTACAGGCTGACGGCAGATACGCAGTATTTT
.,TRBV9,TRBJ1-2,.,CASSPGQTYGYTF,TGTGCCAGCAGCCCCGGACAGACCTATGGCTACACCTTC
.,TRBV9,TRBJ2-5,.,CASSVGTGWGSETQYF,TGTGCCAGCAGCGTAGGAACAGGGTGGGGTAGTGAGACCCAGTACTTC
TRBD1,TRBV6-6,TRBJ1-2,.,CASTERGLYGYTF,TGTGCCAGCACCGAGAGGGGGCTCTATGGCTACACCTTC
.,TRBV27,TRBJ1-1,.,CASRDRGESEAFF,TGTGCCAGCAGGGACAGAGGGGAGTCTGAAGCTTTCTTT
.,TRBV11-2,TRBJ1-2,.,CASSARRRSPSWGYTF,TGTGCCAGCAGCGCTAGACGCCGGAGCCCTTCTTGGGGCTACACCTTC